This T cell receptor beta chain was sequenced for a study of blood T cell dynamics during melanoma immunotherapy. The CDR3 contains 14 residues. The V gene lost 1 base and the J gene lost 3 bases, with 9 bases spanning the gap. Germline CDR1 reads MDHEN; CDR2 reads SYDVKM. Some clones are missing from TCRdb's copy, which holds only in-frame ones; the method was immunoSEQ multiplex PCR. The sample includes thousands of clones, more than 65% of them seen just once. Documented time point: pre-treatment baseline. The sequenced sample was blood, obtained from a patient treated with checkpoint blockade. The J gene is TRBJ1-2, the V gene TRBV28; perhaps TRBD1 as D (5 bases). This sequence originates from a human donor with melanoma. The DNA for the CDR3 is TGTGCCAGCAGTTTATCTGGGGCTTACTATGGCTACACCTTC. Translating it yields CASSLSGAYYGYTF.